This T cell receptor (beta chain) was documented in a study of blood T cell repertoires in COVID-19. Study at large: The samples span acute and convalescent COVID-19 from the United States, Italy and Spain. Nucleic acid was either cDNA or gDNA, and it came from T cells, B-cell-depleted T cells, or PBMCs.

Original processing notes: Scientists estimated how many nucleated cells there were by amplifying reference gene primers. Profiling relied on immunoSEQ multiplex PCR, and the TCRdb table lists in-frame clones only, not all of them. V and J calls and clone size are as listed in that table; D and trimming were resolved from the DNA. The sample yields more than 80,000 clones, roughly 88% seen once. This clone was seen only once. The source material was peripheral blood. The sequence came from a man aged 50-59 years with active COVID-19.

The DNA for the CDR3 is TGTGCCACCGCTCCCCCGCTAGCGGGGGGGGATACGCAGTATTTT. Residues: CATAPPLAGGDTQYF. The chain is built from TRBV10-3 and TRBJ2-3; TRBD2 agrees at 12 bases. The germline gives CDR1 ENHRY, CDR2 SYGVKD. The CDR3 totals 15 residues. V was clipped by 10 bases and J by 6 bases; unmatched bases: 11.